Below, 10 T cell receptor beta chains from the same sample are listed, as sequenced in a study of blood T cells in healthy people across ages. The use of a sample-barcoded 5' primer and a J-beta primer mix characterized a second PCR of about 6 to 12 cycles. TCRdb redid the calling of the 5' RACE reads with MiXCR, one entry per CDR3 protein. The sample yields about 1.7 million distinct CDR3 sequences, 28% seen once. The sequencing sample was made of blood. The receptors were sampled from a woman in her 30s in good health.

This clonotype has only a few counts. The chain has TRBV12-5 and TRBJ1-1; D is unclear. Germline lookup yields CDR1 LGHNT and CDR2 FRNRAP. Trimming shortened V by 6 bases and J by 1 base, and 12 bases separated the two germline ends. The CDR3 length is 14 residues. CDR3 nucleotides: TGTGCTAGTGGGGGAGACATGAGGAACACTGAAGCTTTCTTT. It codes for CASGGDMRNTEAFF.

The chain uses TRBV3-1 and TRBJ2-3; no clear D. Germline CDR1 is LGHDT and CDR2 is YNNKEL (reference sequence). This CDR3 is 11 amino acids long. Trimming cost V 7 bases and J 5 bases, with 7 bases left between them. The CDR3 protein is CASNHLDTQYF. Here the CDR3 DNA reads TGTGCCAGCAACCACCTAGATACGCAGTATTTT.

Ten or more counts support this clonotype. The V and J genes are TRBV29-1 and TRBJ1-2; D is unresolved. Trimming shortened V by 3 bases and J by 2 bases, and 7 bases separated the two germline ends. This CDR3 region has 12 residues. CDR1 and CDR2 from the germline V gene are SQVTM and ANQGSEA. The CDR3 nucleotides are TGCAGCGTTGACACGGAAAACTATGGCTACACCTTC. As protein: CSVDTENYGYTF.

This rearrangement joins TRBV5-1 to TRBJ2-3; tentative D call: TRBD1 (6 bases). V lost 7 bases and J lost 6, with 15 bases in between. From germline, CDR1 is SGHRS and CDR2 YFSETQ. This CDR3 is 13 amino acids long. In nucleotides, the CDR3 is TGCGCCAGCTTGAAGTATAGGGGGGATACGCAGTATTTT. This sequence encodes CASLKYRGDTQYF. The entire variable domain, with the rest obtained from reference TRBV5-1 and TRBJ2-3, is as follows: KAGVTQTPRYLIKTRGQQVTLSCSPISGHRSVSWYQQTPGQGLQFLFEYFSETQRNKGNFPGRFSGRQFSNSRSEMNVSTLELGDSALYLCASLKYRGDTQYFGPGTRLTVL.

This chain joins TRBV20-1 and TRBJ2-1, with 8 positions matching TRBD2. V lost 1 base, J lost 1 base, and 12 bases stayed unmatched. The CDR3 totals 18 residues. Germline V lookup: CDR1 DFQATT, CDR2 SNEGSKA (reference sequence). CDR3 coding DNA: TGCAGTGCTAGAGGTTTGGCGGGAGGTCTGTCGTCCTACAATGAGCAGTTCTTC. Encoded protein: CSARGLAGGLSSYNEQFF.

This clonotype was picked up one time. The chain links TRBV4-1 to TRBJ1-4; the match to TRBD1 covers 8 bases. The V and J ends lost 1 base and 5 bases, in that order; junction bases with no gene match: 6. The CDR3 sequence is 16 residues long. Germline assignment: CDR1 MGHRA and CDR2 YSYEKL. The CDR3 sequence is CASSQVLGQENEKLFF. CDR3 in DNA: TGCGCCAGCAGCCAAGTGTTGGGACAGGAGAATGAAAAACTGTTTTTT.

CDR3 in DNA: TGTGCCAGCAGCCCGCTCATTGGGCGCACAGATACGCAGTATTTT. The encoded protein is CASSPLIGRTDTQYF. The V gene is TRBV3-1, the J gene TRBJ2-3; D unresolved. The CDR3 consists of 15 residues. V lost 4 bases, J lost 1 base, and 12 bases lay in between. Per germline, CDR1 LGHDT and CDR2 YNNKEL (reference sequence).

This chain uses TRBV6-6 with TRBJ2-5; TRBD2 agrees at 9 bases. Germline V CDR1 and CDR2: MNHNY, SVGAGI (reference sequence). Germline trimming cut 3 bases from V and 5 bases from J; bases unmatched to any gene: 10. The CDR3 length is 16 residues. The DNA of the CDR3 is TGTGCCAGCAGTTATGCTGGACTAGCGTTTTTGGAGACCCAGTACTTC. Its protein product is CASSYAGLAFLETQYF.

In regard to this clonotype: One junction end disagrees with the germline gene, perhaps due to a read error. This chain joins TRBV14 and TRBJ2-1; 7 positions agree with TRBD1. Germline V gene lookup returns CDR1 SGHDN and CDR2 FVKESK. The CDR3 runs 16 residues. The CDR3 nucleotides are TGTGTCAGCAGCCAAGATAAGGGGGCCTTTTACAATGAGCAGTTCTTC. Residues: CVSSQDKGAFYNEQFF.

This clonotype has just one count. The V gene is TRBV28, the J gene TRBJ1-2, with D perhaps matching TRBD1 (5 bases). The CDR3 totals 16 residues. Per the germline V gene, CDR1 is MDHEN and CDR2 is SYDVKM. V dropped 6 bases and J dropped 9 bases, with 26 bases sitting between them. This CDR3 is CASSLLGRTTRWSYTF. Here the CDR3 DNA reads TGTGCCAGCAGCCTATTGGGGCGGACAACTAGGTGGAGCTACACCTTC.